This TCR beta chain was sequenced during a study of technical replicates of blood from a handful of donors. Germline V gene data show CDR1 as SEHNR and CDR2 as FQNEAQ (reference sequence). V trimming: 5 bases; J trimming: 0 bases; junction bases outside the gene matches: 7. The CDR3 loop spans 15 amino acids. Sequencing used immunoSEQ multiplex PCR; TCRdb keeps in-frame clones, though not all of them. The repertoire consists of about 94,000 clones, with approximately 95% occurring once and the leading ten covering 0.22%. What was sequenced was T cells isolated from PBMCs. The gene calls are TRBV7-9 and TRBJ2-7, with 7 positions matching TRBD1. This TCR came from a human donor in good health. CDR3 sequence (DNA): TGTGCCAGCAGCCCAGACAGGGCTCGCTCCTACGAGCAGTACTTC. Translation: CASSPDRARSYEQYF.